Each of the 16 T cell receptor beta chains below was sequenced from the same sample in a study of sequential checkpoint blockade in melanoma. Treatment indicated: randomized to nivolumab then ipilimumab (arm A) or the reverse (arm B). Profiled with immunoSEQ multiplex PCR; TCRdb holds only in-frame clones, not every one. The table records under 40,000 clones, about 88% of them present only once. The source material was CD8+ T cells sorted from blood (inferred from file names), sampled from a patient given nivolumab and ipilimumab in sequence. The receptors derive from a human donor with melanoma.

This clone was detected once. This chain joins TRBV7-2 and TRBJ2-2, with D uncertain. Germline V CDR1 and CDR2: SGHTA, FQGNSA. V lost 4 bases, J lost 7 bases, and 7 bases lay in between. The length of the CDR3 is 12 residues. The CDR3 reads CASSSRYGELFF. In DNA, the CDR3 is TGTGCCAGCAGCTCCCGCTACGGGGAGCTGTTTTTT.

The J gene is TRBJ1-5, the V gene TRBV28; 9 bases line up with TRBD1. Germline V gene sequence: CDR1 MDHEN, CDR2 SYDVKM. V gave up 7 bases and J gave up 5 bases; unmatched junction bases: 6. This CDR3 region has 14 residues. The CDR3 here is CASTLGTGHQPQHF. Here the CDR3 DNA reads TGTGCCAGCACCCTGGGGACAGGGCATCAGCCCCAGCATTTT.

The genes are TRBV7-9 and TRBJ2-1; TRBD2 agrees at 10 bases. V dropped 5 bases and J dropped 8; count of bases not matched to a gene: 9. Germline V CDR1 and CDR2: SEHNR, FQNEAQ (reference sequence). This CDR3 has 15 residues. CDR3 in amino acids: CASSQGASGGDEQFF. CDR3 nucleotides: TGTGCCAGCAGCCAAGGGGCTAGCGGGGGCGATGAGCAGTTCTTC.

This clone is a singleton in its sample. The gene calls are TRBV28 and TRBJ2-1; TRBD2 matches at 9 bases. The V gene end was trimmed by 5 bases and the J gene end by 5 bases; junction bases not matched to a gene: 7. Germline-derived CDR1 and CDR2 are MDHEN and SYDVKM. CDR3 length: 15 residues. The CDR3 protein is CASSPSGRSHNEQFF. Written as DNA, the CDR3 is TGTGCCAGCAGTCCAAGCGGGAGGTCACACAATGAGCAGTTCTTC. Supplemented by reference TRBV28 and TRBJ2-1, the full variable domain reads DVKVTQSSRYLVKRTGEKVFLECVQDMDHENMFWYRQDPGLGLRLIYFSYDVKMKEKGDIPEGYSVSREKKERFSLILESASTNQTSMYLCASSPSGRSHNEQFFGPGTRLTVL.

The gene calls are TRBV11-2 and TRBJ2-3; no clear D gene. CDR3 size: 15 residues. In germline, CDR1 is SGHAT, CDR2 FQNNGV. The germline V and J ends were trimmed by 5 bases and 5 bases, with 17 bases remaining between them. CDR3 DNA sequence: TGTGCCAGCAGCGTGACTGAGAACCTTAGAGATACGCAGTATTTT. As protein: CASSVTENLRDTQYF.

The chain carries TRBV5-6 and TRBJ2-5; 10 bases agree with TRBD2. Germline V gives CDR1 SGHDT, CDR2 YYEEEE. J was trimmed by 5 bases and V by 4 bases; bases with no gene match: 20. The CDR3 runs to 19 residues. The CDR3 DNA is TGTGCCAGCAGCAGAGAAGGTAGCGGGAGGCAACGACTCGGGGAGACCCAGTACTTC. Residues: CASSREGSGRQRLGETQYF.

This chain connects TRBV7-3 to TRBJ1-1, with 7 bases aligning to TRBD1. CDR1 is SGHTA, CDR2 FQGTGA, per germline. The V gene end was trimmed by 0 bases and the J gene end by 8 bases; junction bases not matched to a gene: 12. There are 16 residues in the CDR3. CDR3 residues: CASSLTNRGTLSEAFF. The DNA of the CDR3 is TGTGCCAGCAGCTTAACGAACAGGGGCACCCTCTCCGAAGCTTTCTTT. Using reference TRBV7-3 and TRBJ1-1 for the parts outside the CDR3, the full variable domain is GAGVSQTPSNKVTEKGKYVELRCDPISGHTALYWYRQSLGQGPEFLIYFQGTGAADDSGLPNDRFFAVRPEGSVSTLKIQRTERGDSAVYLCASSLTNRGTLSEAFFGQGTRLTVV.

The CDR3 nucleotides are TGCAGCGTTGAAGGGACAAGCGCTAATGAAAAACTGTTTTTT. Its protein product is CSVEGTSANEKLFF. This rearrangement joins TRBV29-1 to TRBJ1-4; D perhaps matches TRBD1 (5 bases). V was trimmed by 1 base and J by 3 bases, leaving 9 bases between them. The CDR3 spans 14 residues. Germline CDR1 is SQVTM and CDR2 is ANQGSEA.

This clone was seen a few times. The chain couples TRBV7-9 to TRBJ1-5; maybe TRBD1 (6 bases). Per germline, CDR1 SEHNR and CDR2 FQNEAQ (reference sequence). This CDR3 comprises 12 residues. Trimming left V 5 bases short and J 7 bases short, with 9 bases between. CDR3 sequence reads: CASSPGEQPQHF. The DNA of the CDR3 is TGTGCCAGCAGCCCAGGGGAGCAGCCCCAGCATTTT.

This clone appeared a single time. The chain is built from TRBV11-2 and TRBJ1-5, with no clear D. The CDR3 has 13 residues. Trimming removed 5 bases from V and 0 bases from J, with 5 bases in between. In germline, CDR1 is SGHAT, CDR2 FQNNGV. CDR3 residues: CASSLYSNQPQHF. Written as DNA, the CDR3 is TGTGCCAGCAGCCTTTATAGCAATCAGCCCCAGCATTTT.

V gene TRBV10-2 combines with J gene TRBJ2-7, with TRBD1 identical over 7 bases. Germline CDR1 and CDR2: WSHSY and SAAADI. The CDR3 consists of 18 residues. V lost 3 bases and J lost 4; bases outside the gene matches: 18. The CDR3 DNA is TGCGCCAGCAGTGATCCCGACCGGCCGACAGGGTATTCGTACGAGCAGTACGTC. Its protein is CASSDPDRPTGYSYEQYV.

The CDR3, as DNA: TGTGCCAGCAGACCCAGGGTCGCGCTAGGCTACACCTTC. Encoded protein: CASRPRVALGYTF. The chain carries TRBV27 and TRBJ1-2; possible D gene TRBD1, 5 bases. Germline loops: CDR1 MNHEY, CDR2 SMNVEV (reference sequence). The V and J ends lost 6 bases and 8 bases respectively, with 16 bases between them. This CDR3 contains 13 residues.

The chain recombines TRBV7-3 with TRBJ2-1, with 13 bases lining up with TRBD2. The CDR3 consists of 16 residues. V was pared by 2 bases and J by 8 bases, with 6 bases of the junction left unmatched. From germline, CDR1 is SGHTA and CDR2 FQGTGA. CDR3 sequence reads: CASSLGTSGVTDEQFF. CDR3 sequence (DNA): TGTGCCAGCAGCTTAGGGACTAGCGGGGTCACGGATGAGCAGTTCTTC.

The chain links TRBV7-9 to TRBJ2-1; TRBD2 might be the D (6 bases). This CDR3 has 13 amino acids. V was pared by 7 bases and J by 9 bases, with 16 bases between. From germline, CDR1 is SEHNR and CDR2 FQNEAQ (reference sequence). This CDR3 is CASMPPSEAEQFF. The CDR3 region has the DNA TGTGCCAGCATGCCGCCTAGCGAGGCTGAGCAGTTCTTC.

This clone has just a few counts. The V gene is TRBV19, the J gene TRBJ1-4; TRBD1 matches at 7 bases. The CDR3 contains 14 residues. Trimming cost V 8 bases and J 5 bases; bases outside gene matches: 8. Germline V CDR1 and CDR2: LNHDA, SQIVND (reference sequence). The CDR3 reads CASSRDRRNEKLFF. The CDR3 DNA sequence: TGTGCCAGTTCGAGGGACAGACGAAATGAAAAACTGTTTTTT.

This clone was seen only a few times. The J gene is TRBJ2-7, the V gene TRBV7-2; possible D gene TRBD2, 5 bases. The CDR3 runs 15 residues. The germline CDR1 and CDR2 sequences are SGHTA and FQGNSA. Trimming removed 3 bases at V and 1 base at J, with 13 bases between. CDR3 protein: CASSLEASWSYEQYV. CDR3 nucleotide sequence: TGTGCCAGCAGCTTGGAGGCTAGCTGGTCCTACGAGCAGTACGTC.